This TCR beta chain was sequenced during a study of Graves' ophthalmopathy and Graves' hyperthyroidism. Study-level background: The authors defined stable hyperthyroidism as no ophthalmopathy within 18 months of follow-up.

V dropped 5 bases and J dropped 11; count of bases not matched to a gene: 6. CDR1 and CDR2 (germline): SGHAT, FQNNGV. This CDR3 is 13 amino acids long. Scientists amplified the TCR beta CDR3 regions from RNA transcripts. HTBI-primed RT-PCR formed the first round, and a multiplex PCR formed the second. TCRdb processed the multiplex PCR reads anew with MiXCR; each CDR3 protein has one entry. The sample holds over a million distinct CDR3 sequences, approximately 35% seen once. The genes are TRBV11-2 and TRBJ1-6, with 7 bases lining up with TRBD1. The origin of this receptor is an adult man with Graves' hyperthyroidism. The sequencing input was peripheral blood or thyroid tissue (not recorded which). CDR3 DNA sequence: TGTGCCAGCAGCGCCCAACAGGGGACACCCCTCCACTTT. Residues: CASSAQQGTPLHF.